These 10 T cell receptor beta chains came from one sample sequenced in a study of T cells in Graves' hyperthyroidism and ophthalmopathy. Amplification of TCR beta CDR3 regions used RNA as the template. The primer set for the first-round RT-PCR of the TCR CDR3 was HTBI. TCRdb reprocessed the multiplex PCR reads with MiXCR, giving one entry per CDR3 protein. The table records approximately 700,000 distinct CDR3 sequences, about 16% of them present only once. What was sequenced was blood. These TCRs come from a young man with Graves' hyperthyroidism.

This clonotype has more than one count but fewer than ten. CDR3 sequence (DNA): TGTGCCAGCAGCCCGCTGGGGGCACTCAACACTGAAGCTTTCTTT. It yields the protein CASSPLGALNTEAFF. The chain uses TRBV3-1 and TRBJ1-1; maybe TRBD1 (6 bases). This CDR3 region has 15 residues. Germline CDR1 is LGHDT and CDR2 is YNNKEL (reference sequence). Trimming removed 4 bases from V and 2 bases from J, with 14 bases in between.

The rearrangement links TRBV20-1 to TRBJ2-1, with 7 bases lining up with TRBD2. The germline V gene encodes CDR1 DFQATT and CDR2 SNEGSKA (reference sequence). Germline trimming cut 1 base from V and 3 bases from J; bases unmatched to any gene: 12. The CDR3 runs 17 residues. The CDR3 region has the DNA TGCAGTGCTAGAGGGACTACGGGACTAAGAATCTACAATGAGCAGTTCTTC. Protein: CSARGTTGLRIYNEQFF.

This clonotype was observed many times. A read error may produce the germline difference seen at one junction end. V and J are TRBV7-3 and TRBJ1-1, with a tentative D call TRBD1 (6 bases). The CDR3 is 15 amino acids. Germline V CDR1 and CDR2: SGHTA, FQGTGA. The CDR3 region is CASSVTGLGNTEAFF. CDR3 in DNA: TGTGCCAGCAGCGTAACAGGGTTAGGGAACACTGAAGCTTTCTTT.

The sample holds a few counts of this clonotype. This chain uses TRBV15 with TRBJ2-1, with D perhaps matching TRBD2 (6 bases). With 0 bases removed from V and 0 bases from J, the gap between germline ends came to 18 bases. Germline V CDR1 and CDR2: LNHNV, YYDKDF (reference sequence). CDR3 length: 19 residues. The CDR3 bases are TGTGCCACCAGCAGAGATATGGGGACGCGGGGTAGCTCCTACAATGAGCAGTTCTTC. Residues: CATSRDMGTRGSSYNEQFF.

This clonotype was counted ten times or more. The gene calls are TRBV27 and TRBJ2-6, with 8 bases fitting TRBD1. The germline CDR1 and CDR2 sequences are MNHEY and SMNVEV (reference sequence). V gave up 6 bases and J gave up 1 base; unmatched junction bases: 2. The CDR3 has 15 amino acids. CDR3 amino acids: CASRQGASGANVLTF. CDR3 nucleotide sequence: TGTGCCAGCAGGCAGGGGGCATCTGGGGCCAACGTCCTGACTTTC.

The gene calls are TRBV19 and TRBJ2-5, with 12 bases aligning to TRBD2. CDR1 and CDR2 from the germline V gene are LNHDA and SQIVND (reference sequence). V shed 5 bases and J 2 bases; nucleotides not matched to a gene: 3. The CDR3 spans 15 residues. The CDR3 nucleotides read TGTGCCAGTAGTGGGACTAGCGGGCCACAAGAGACCCAGTACTTC. It translates to CASSGTSGPQETQYF.

V and J are TRBV7-9 and TRBJ2-7; D uncertain. Trimming shortened V by 4 bases and J by 0 bases, and 7 bases separated the two germline ends. The CDR3 is made up of 13 amino acids. CDR1 and CDR2 (germline): SEHNR, FQNEAQ (reference sequence). In nucleotides, the CDR3 is TGTGCCAGCAGCTCCGACACCTCCTACGAGCAGTACTTC. Translation gives CASSSDTSYEQYF.

Here the CDR3 reads CASSSRASAGEKLFF. CDR3 nucleotides: TGTGCCAGCAGTTCCAGGGCATCAGCGGGGGAAAAACTGTTTTTT. The chain joins TRBV27 to TRBJ1-4, with D possibly matching TRBD1 (5 bases). In germline, CDR1 is MNHEY, CDR2 SMNVEV (reference sequence). V lost 4 bases to trimming and J lost 8 bases, with 17 bases between them. CDR3 length: 15 residues.

V usage is TRBV18 and J usage is TRBJ2-7; TRBD2 matches 12 bases. Germline assignment: CDR1 KGHSH and CDR2 LQKENI. CDR3 size: 19 residues. V gave up 2 bases and J gave up 0 bases; unmatched junction bases: 11. The CDR3 nucleotides read TGTGCCAGCTCACCAATATCGGGACTAGCGGGTGTCCCCTCCTACGAGCAGTACTTC. This gives the protein CASSPISGLAGVPSYEQYF.

This clonotype came up a few times. The V gene is TRBV12-5, the J gene TRBJ2-4; D unresolved. The CDR3 is made up of 14 amino acids. Germline V CDR1 and CDR2: LGHNT, FRNRAP. The germline V and J ends were trimmed by 1 base and 8 bases, with 12 bases remaining between them. CDR3 bases: TGTGCTAGTGGTTTGGGGCTCAGGCCGGACATTCAGTACTTC. Translated: CASGLGLRPDIQYF. Using reference TRBV12-5 and TRBJ2-4 for the parts outside the CDR3, the full variable domain is DARVTQTPRHKVTEMGQEVTMRCQPILGHNTVFWYRQTMMQGLELLAYFRNRAPLDDSGMPKDRFSAEMPDATLATLKIQPSEPRDSAVYFCASGLGLRPDIQYFGAGTRLSVL.